This is a list of T cell receptor beta chains from one sample in a study of OX40 agonist ivuxolimab in advanced cancers. Method: immunoSEQ multiplex PCR; TCRdb's copy keeps in-frame clones and lacks some. The sample holds about 59,000 clones, approximately 80% seen once. The specimen comprised CD4+ or CD8+ T cells sorted from blood, sampled in a trial of the OX40 agonist ivuxolimab. These receptors originate from an adult with an advanced solid tumor such as melanoma, head and neck, liver or kidney cancer. CDR3s include the opening cysteine and the closing phenylalanine or tryptophan. The D gene is left open where the match is weak. Not every row has a clone size; where given, it reads once, few, many or a size class.

J gene: TRBJ2-7; clone size: .; D gene: TRBD1; V gene: TRBV10-3; CDR3 protein: CAIRQTGDEQYF; CDR3 DNA: TGTGCCATCAGGCAAACAGGGGACGAGCAGTACTTC
J gene: TRBJ1-1; clone size: medium-sized; D gene: .; V gene: TRBV2; CDR3 protein: CASSESLHNTEAFF; CDR3 DNA: TGTGCCAGCAGTGAAAGTCTCCACAACACTGAAGCTTTCTTT
J gene: TRBJ1-1; clone size: .; D gene: .; V gene: TRBV7-9; CDR3 protein: CASSLQTNTEAFF; CDR3 DNA: TGTGCCAGCAGCCTTCAGACGAACACTGAAGCTTTCTTT
J gene: TRBJ2-2; clone size: once; D gene: TRBD2; V gene: TRBV5-4; CDR3 protein: CASSHSGGATGELFF; CDR3 DNA: TGTGCCAGCAGCCATAGCGGGGGGGCCACCGGGGAGCTGTTTTTT
J gene: TRBJ2-1; clone size: .; D gene: .; V gene: TRBV20-1; CDR3 protein: CSARVNEQFF; CDR3 DNA: TGCAGTGCTCGAGTTAATGAGCAGTTCTTC
J gene: TRBJ1-4; clone size: .; D gene: .; V gene: TRBV7-2; CDR3 protein: CASSLPGALNEKLFF; CDR3 DNA: TGTGCCAGCAGCCTACCAGGGGCCTTGAATGAAAAACTGTTTTTT
J gene: TRBJ2-1; clone size: .; D gene: TRBD2; V gene: TRBV5-1; CDR3 protein: CASSFGTSAYNEQFF; CDR3 DNA: TGCGCCAGCAGCTTCGGGACTAGCGCCTACAATGAGCAGTTCTTC
J gene: TRBJ2-1; clone size: .; D gene: .; V gene: TRBV7-9; CDR3 protein: CASSLVAYNEQFF; CDR3 DNA: TGTGCCAGCAGCTTAGTCGCGTACAATGAGCAGTTCTTC
J gene: TRBJ2-7; clone size: .; D gene: .; V gene: TRBV28; CDR3 protein: CASSPYPREGVLYEQYF; CDR3 DNA: TGTGCCAGCAGTCCCTACCCTCGCGAGGGCGTCCTCTACGAGCAGTACTTC
J gene: TRBJ1-1; clone size: .; D gene: .; V gene: TRBV10-3; CDR3 protein: CAISEDRDTEAFF; CDR3 DNA: TGTGCCATCAGTGAGGACCGGGACACTGAAGCTTTCTTT
J gene: TRBJ1-1; clone size: .; D gene: TRBD1; V gene: TRBV28; CDR3 protein: CASTSDRFTEAFF; CDR3 DNA: TGTGCCAGCACCTCGGACAGGTTTACTGAAGCTTTCTTT
J gene: TRBJ2-7; clone size: .; D gene: .; V gene: TRBV7-2; CDR3 protein: CASSPLPITYEQYF; CDR3 DNA: TGTGCCAGCAGCCCACTTCCAATTACCTACGAGCAGTACTTC
J gene: TRBJ2-3; clone size: .; D gene: TRBD2; V gene: TRBV7-3; CDR3 protein: CASSQGLAGTDTQYF; CDR3 DNA: TGTGCCAGCAGCCAAGGACTAGCCGGCACAGATACGCAGTATTTT
J gene: TRBJ1-2; clone size: .; D gene: .; V gene: TRBV19; CDR3 protein: CASSIARGNYGYTF; CDR3 DNA: TGTGCCAGTAGTATAGCCAGGGGTAACTATGGCTACACCTTC
J gene: TRBJ1-1; clone size: .; D gene: .; V gene: TRBV9; CDR3 protein: CASSVDPGMNTEAFF; CDR3 DNA: TGTGCCAGCAGCGTAGACCCAGGGATGAACACTGAAGCTTTCTTT
J gene: TRBJ1-2; clone size: .; D gene: .; V gene: TRBV6-5; CDR3 protein: CASTPVLGGYGYTF; CDR3 DNA: TGTGCCAGCACCCCAGTCCTCGGGGGGTATGGCTACACCTTC
J gene: TRBJ2-3; clone size: .; D gene: TRBD2; V gene: TRBV4-2; CDR3 protein: CASSLYSGREDTQYF; CDR3 DNA: TGTGCCAGCAGCCTGTATAGCGGGAGGGAAGATACGCAGTATTTT
J gene: TRBJ2-7; clone size: .; D gene: TRBD2; V gene: TRBV7-3; CDR3 protein: CASSLTAWEGLFYF; CDR3 DNA: TGTGCCAGCAGCTTAACGGCGTGGGAGGGGTTGTTTTACTTC
J gene: TRBJ2-2; clone size: .; D gene: TRBD2; V gene: TRBV2; CDR3 protein: CASSETSVNTGELFF; CDR3 DNA: TGTGCCAGCAGTGAAACTAGCGTGAACACCGGGGAGCTGTTTTTT
J gene: TRBJ2-7; clone size: few; D gene: .; V gene: TRBV6-1; CDR3 protein: CASSEGGDRGEQYF; CDR3 DNA: TGTGCCAGCAGTGAAGGAGGGGATAGGGGCGAGCAGTACTTC
J gene: TRBJ2-3; clone size: .; D gene: .; V gene: TRBV4-3; CDR3 protein: CASSQAPGTLSTDTQYF; CDR3 DNA: TGCGCCAGCAGCCAAGCCCCCGGGACGCTTAGCACAGATACGCAGTATTTT
J gene: TRBJ1-4; clone size: .; D gene: .; V gene: TRBV1; CDR3 protein: CTSSQDWDRGREGNEKLFF; CDR3 DNA: TGCACCAGCAGCCAAGATTGGGACAGGGGGCGGGAGGGTAATGAAAAACTGTTTTTT
J gene: TRBJ2-7; clone size: few; D gene: TRBD1; V gene: TRBV19; CDR3 protein: CASSPRGLGEQYF; CDR3 DNA: TGTGCCAGTAGTCCCAGGGGGCTCGGCGAGCAGTACTTC
J gene: TRBJ1-5; clone size: .; D gene: .; V gene: TRBV19; CDR3 protein: CASSLGFNQPQHF; CDR3 DNA: TGTGCCAGTAGTTTGGGTTTCAATCAGCCCCAGCATTTT
J gene: TRBJ2-3; clone size: .; D gene: TRBD1; V gene: TRBV27; CDR3 protein: CASSSPGTGGEDTQYF; CDR3 DNA: TGTGCCAGCAGTTCCCCCGGGACAGGGGGCGAAGATACGCAGTATTTT
J gene: TRBJ1-2; clone size: .; D gene: .; V gene: TRBV2; CDR3 protein: CASQTDGANYGYTF; CDR3 DNA: TGTGCCAGCCAGACGGACGGAGCTAACTATGGCTACACCTTC
J gene: TRBJ1-1; clone size: .; D gene: .; V gene: TRBV10-3; CDR3 protein: CAISITVDSGEAFF; CDR3 DNA: TGTGCCATCAGTATTACAGTGGACTCAGGTGAAGCTTTCTTT
J gene: TRBJ2-1; clone size: .; D gene: .; V gene: TRBV19; CDR3 protein: CASSRSAQGSYNEQFF; CDR3 DNA: TGTGCCAGTAGTAGGTCCGCCCAGGGCTCCTACAATGAGCAGTTCTTC
J gene: TRBJ1-4; clone size: .; D gene: .; V gene: TRBV4-3; CDR3 protein: CASSQGGAGTNEKLFF; CDR3 DNA: TGCGCCAGCAGCCAAGGGGGGGCGGGGACTAATGAAAAACTGTTTTTT
J gene: TRBJ2-5; clone size: .; D gene: TRBD1; V gene: TRBV5-1; CDR3 protein: CASSTYRGVETQYF; CDR3 DNA: TGCGCCAGCAGCACCTACAGGGGCGTAGAGACCCAGTACTTC
J gene: TRBJ2-7; clone size: .; D gene: TRBD1; V gene: TRBV10-3; CDR3 protein: CAISEDRGRYEQYF; CDR3 DNA: TGTGCCATCAGCGAAGACAGGGGTAGGTACGAGCAGTACTTC
J gene: TRBJ2-4; clone size: .; D gene: .; V gene: TRBV6-1; CDR3 protein: CASSDIVVLPKNIQYF; CDR3 DNA: TGTGCCAGCAGTGATATTGTCGTTCTTCCCAAAAACATTCAGTACTTC
J gene: TRBJ1-5; clone size: .; D gene: TRBD1; V gene: TRBV10-1; CDR3 protein: CASSATGGFNQPQHF; CDR3 DNA: TGCGCCAGCAGTGCCACAGGGGGCTTCAATCAGCCCCAGCATTTT
J gene: TRBJ2-3; clone size: .; D gene: .; V gene: TRBV5-1; CDR3 protein: CASSYGLPTDTQYF; CDR3 DNA: TGCGCCAGCAGCTATGGGCTTCCAACAGATACGCAGTATTTT
J gene: TRBJ2-5; clone size: .; D gene: TRBD2; V gene: TRBV7-3; CDR3 protein: CASSPRGTSGRRYQETQYF; CDR3 DNA: TGTGCCAGCAGCCCCCGTGGGACTAGCGGGCGGAGGTACCAAGAGACCCAGTACTTC
J gene: TRBJ1-6; clone size: .; D gene: .; V gene: TRBV19; CDR3 protein: CASSISKQGNSPLHF; CDR3 DNA: TGTGCCAGTAGTATATCGAAACAGGGTAATTCACCCCTCCACTTT
J gene: TRBJ2-1; clone size: .; D gene: .; V gene: TRBV2; CDR3 protein: CASTPQRVGEQFF; CDR3 DNA: TGTGCCAGCACGCCCCAGAGGGTTGGGGAGCAGTTCTTC
J gene: TRBJ2-1; clone size: few; D gene: TRBD2; V gene: TRBV7-3; CDR3 protein: CASSDSGSIFSEQFF; CDR3 DNA: TGTGCCAGCAGCGATAGCGGGAGCATCTTTAGTGAGCAGTTCTTC